The entry that follows covers one T cell receptor beta chain sequence. Libraries were prepared by immunoSEQ multiplex PCR; TCRdb keeps only in-frame clonotypes and omits some of them. Of 90,000 to 130,000 clones in the sample, approximately 90% were seen once. These data originate in a study of blood T cell repertoires in COVID-19. In germline, CDR1 is ENHRY, CDR2 SYGVKD. The CDR3 loop spans 11 amino acids. V was cut by 11 bases and J by 3 bases, with 11 bases left in between. The chain carries TRBV10-3 and TRBJ2-7; TRBD2 is a possible D gene (6 bases). The sequence was obtained from a woman between 45 and 65 years old with acute or convalescent COVID-19. The specimen sequenced was peripheral blood. This CDR3 is CAAGGNYEQYF. The CDR3 DNA sequence: TGTGCCGCCGGGGGTAACTACGAGCAGTACTTC.